This TCR beta chain originates from a study of metastatic and nonmetastatic thyroid tumors. No treatment of any kind had been given to any patient before thyroid surgery. This clone was detected only once. TCRdb used MiXCR to call clones anew from the PCR reads. The sample lists tens of thousands of clones, roughly 13% occurring once. V was pared by 6 bases and J by 0 bases, with 3 bases of the junction left unmatched. Germline loops: CDR1 DFQATT, CDR2 SNEGSKA (reference sequence). The CDR3 has 13 amino acids. What was sequenced was blood. This rearrangement joins TRBV20-1 to TRBJ1-2; TRBD1 aligns across 8 bases. The clonotype originates from a female donor with papillary thyroid cancer or a benign thyroid nodule (not recorded which). Some clones in this sample may be carry-over from other donors' samples. CDR3 protein: CSAGQGANYGYTF. In DNA form, the CDR3 reads TGCAGTGCCGGACAGGGAGCTAACTATGGCTACACCTTC.